The clone carrying this T cell receptor (beta chain) was counted between two and nine times. These data come from a study of response to subunit inactivated influenza vaccine. TCRdb passed the RT-PCR reads through MiXCR, listing each CDR3 protein once. The sample includes about 540,000 distinct CDR3 sequences, less than 25% of them seen just once. Unmatched junction bases numbered 11, after V lost 0 bases and J lost 6 bases. The CDR3 is made up of 17 amino acids. Germline CDR1 SGDLS, CDR2 YYNGEE. These data are also associated with another study on T cells expressing NK-cell markers. According to that study: A 5'RACE template switching approach incorporating UMIs was used to make TCR beta cDNA. Dominant NKG2C+ clonotypes made up 1.0-7.0% of CD8+ T cells in more than 5 donors. Expanded NKG2C+ T cell clones were not confirmed as HCMV-specific.

The rearrangement links TRBV9 to TRBJ2-3; TRBD1 matches 9 bases. The sequencing here drew on CD4+ T cells sorted from PBMCs, taken 11 to 12 days after vaccination. This receptor was obtained from a man aged 50 to 60 who received an inactivated influenza vaccine. This CDR3 is CASSVATGGNSMDTQYF. The CDR3, as DNA: TGTGCCAGCAGCGTAGCAACAGGGGGCAATTCAATGGATACGCAGTATTTT.